This T cell receptor (beta chain) appears in the sequencing data of a study of vaccination and CD4 T cells after COVID-19. Cultured CD4+ T cells had their DNA profiled by the Oncomine TCR Beta short-read assay. A single record per CDR3 protein comes from TCRdb applying MiXCR to the PCR reads. The sample yields some 13,000 distinct CDR3 sequences, less than 70% seen once. Regarding treatment: roughly ten-day PBMC culture with coronavirus spike peptide pools or control peptides (ViraFEST assay). About this clonotype itself: The antigen is not known.

The TCR sequence derives from a human donor who had recovered from COVID-19. Sequencing was carried out using CD4+ T cells from blood, cultured in vitro.

The CDR3 DNA reads TGTGCCAGCTCACCATTCCGGGACAGGGGTGAAGCTTTCTTT. It yields the protein CASSPFRDRGEAFF. V usage is TRBV18 and J usage is TRBJ1-1; 10 bases fit TRBD1. After removal of 2 bases from V and 7 bases from J, the junction contained 4 bases not matched to a gene. This CDR3 region has 14 residues. Germline-derived CDR1 and CDR2 are KGHSH and LQKENI.